This T cell receptor beta chain was recorded in a study of long-term antiretroviral therapy in people with HIV. CDR1 is SGHTA and CDR2 is FQGTGA in the germline V gene. V was clipped by 6 bases and J by 5 bases; unmatched bases: 10. This CDR3 has 16 residues. HIV-positive participants were all treated in the United States. Samples were assayed with immunoSEQ v3.0 at survey level. Per-sample targets for sequencing were roughly 35,000-55,000 T-cell genomes. Sequencing used immunoSEQ multiplex PCR; TCRdb keeps in-frame clones, though not all of them. The sample gives some 25,000 clones, 65% to 85% of which show up once; over 12% is in the top ten.

The chain has TRBV7-3 and TRBJ2-2; 9 bases are a match to TRBD1. The input for sequencing was unsorted PBMCs, taken 4.2 to 4.5 years after starting antiretroviral therapy. The TCR sequence derives from a man aged 25 to 45 with HIV. The CDR3 DNA reads TGTGCCAGCAGACAAGGGGGGACAGGGTCGACCGGGGAGCTGTTTTTT. Translated: CASRQGGTGSTGELFF.